Each of the 9 T cell receptor beta chains below was sequenced from the same sample in a study of OX40 agonist ivuxolimab in advanced cancers. Using immunoSEQ multiplex PCR, the repertoire was profiled, and TCRdb retains in-frame clones only, with some absent. The sample has around 49,000 clones, approximately 90% seen once. The source material was CD4+ or CD8+ T cells sorted from blood, sampled in a trial of the OX40 agonist ivuxolimab. The receptors come from an adult with an advanced solid tumor such as melanoma, head and neck, liver or kidney cancer.

The J gene is TRBJ1-1, the V gene TRBV4-3; 11 positions match TRBD1. The ends lost 3 bases at V and 3 bases at J; junction bases unmatched: 9. The CDR3 is 17 residues long. CDR1 and CDR2 (germline): LGHNA, YSLEER. CDR3: CASSHKDRGRLDTEAFF. The CDR3 nucleotides are TGCGCCAGCAGCCACAAGGACAGGGGGCGTTTGGACACTGAAGCTTTCTTT.

The CDR3 reads CASSLGGQGISYEQYF. The CDR3 DNA reads as TGCGCCAGCAGCTTGGGGGGACAGGGGATTTCCTACGAGCAGTACTTC. The chain links TRBV5-1 to TRBJ2-7; 10 nucleotides align to TRBD1. The CDR3 loop spans 16 amino acids. Germline CDR1 SGHRS, CDR2 YFSETQ. The V and J ends lost 0 bases and 1 base, in that order; junction bases with no gene match: 4.

V gene TRBV27 combines with J gene TRBJ2-2, with 9 bases that match TRBD1. CDR3 length: 14 residues. Germline assignment: CDR1 MNHEY and CDR2 SMNVEV (reference sequence). V lost 6 bases to trimming and J lost 5 bases; unmatched junction nucleotides: 4. The CDR3 here is CASRAGTGTGELFF. DNA of the CDR3: TGTGCCAGCAGAGCTGGGACAGGGACCGGGGAGCTGTTTTTT.

V usage is TRBV4-1 and J usage is TRBJ2-2; possible D gene TRBD2, 6 bases. CDR1 and CDR2 from the germline V gene are MGHRA and YSYEKL. This CDR3 spans 16 amino acids. V was pared by 5 bases and J by 5 bases, with 18 bases between. The CDR3 DNA is TGCGCCAGCAGCAGCCCCTTGGGGGGTATAACCGGGGAGCTGTTTTTT. Encoded protein: CASSSPLGGITGELFF.

The chain couples TRBV7-2 to TRBJ1-2; possible D gene TRBD1, 5 bases. This CDR3 is 12 amino acids long. CDR1 and CDR2 from the germline V gene are SGHTA and FQGNSA. Trimming cost V 1 base and J 6 bases, with 6 bases left between them. The CDR3: CASSLGGDGYTF. The CDR3 bases are TGTGCCAGCAGCTTAGGGGGGGATGGCTACACCTTC.

The chain uses TRBV5-5 and TRBJ2-7, with 7 bases aligning to TRBD1. V lost 4 bases, J lost 4 bases, and 11 bases stayed unmatched. Germline assignment: CDR1 SGHKS and CDR2 YYEKEE (reference sequence). The CDR3 runs to 15 residues. In DNA, the CDR3 is TGTGCCAGCAGCCCTTCTTGGACAGGCTTTTACGAGCAGTACTTC. Amino acid sequence: CASSPSWTGFYEQYF.

The chain is built from TRBV4-3 and TRBJ1-2; D ambiguous. V dropped 1 base and J dropped 3 bases, with 3 bases sitting between them. Germline-derived CDR1 and CDR2 are LGHNA and YSLEER. The length of the CDR3 is 12 residues. CDR3 sequence: CASSQGDYGYTF. The CDR3 DNA is TGCGCCAGCAGCCAAGGGGACTATGGCTACACCTTC.

The chain couples TRBV13 to TRBJ1-1, with D perhaps TRBD1 (5 bases). CDR1 PRHDT and CDR2 FYEKMQ come from the germline V gene (reference sequence). V gave up 3 bases and J gave up 1 base, with 9 bases separating them. This CDR3 comprises 14 residues. CDR3 sequence: CASSFSGGNTEAFF. The CDR3 region has the DNA TGTGCCAGCAGCTTTTCTGGGGGGAACACTGAAGCTTTCTTT.

The chain uses TRBV29-1 and TRBJ2-2; TRBD2 is a possible D gene (6 bases). Germline lookup yields CDR1 SQVTM and CDR2 ANQGSEA. This CDR3 is built from 14 residues. The ends were cut back, 7 bases at V and 6 bases at J, with 18 bases in the middle. CDR3 sequence: CSAEGRGSAGELFF. The CDR3 nucleotides read TGCAGCGCGGAGGGTAGGGGATCGGCCGGGGAGCTGTTTTTT.